This T cell receptor beta chain was documented in a study of beta chain features in type 1 diabetes. Every isolated RNA sample was fully reverse transcribed, so sequencing captured expressed TCRB transcripts. The repertoire was sequenced with immunoSEQ multiplex PCR; TCRdb's copy has only in-frame clones and lacks some. The sample records about 25,000 clones, about 71% being singletons. To note about this clone: Antigen: not known.

Germline values: CDR1 SGHTA, CDR2 FQGTGA. There are 14 residues in the CDR3. The trim removed 0 bases at V and 8 bases at J, leaving 4 bases unmatched. Study-level results: Patients with type 1 diabetes showed fewer VDJ junction insertions and more deletions. Significant though moderate, a shortening of TCRB CDR3s appeared in all four CD4+ subsets of Type 1 diabetes patients.

V and J are TRBV7-3 and TRBJ2-1; 7 positions agree with TRBD2. This sequence originates from a woman in her forties with type 1 diabetes. The sequenced sample was stem cell memory CD4+ T cells from blood. The DNA of the CDR3 is TGTGCCAGCAGCTTAACTACTAGCGACGATGAGCAGTTCTTC. Translating gives CASSLTTSDDEQFF.